The present T cell receptor (beta chain) was sequenced within a study of a mutant IDH1 vaccine in newly diagnosed glioma. Study-level information: First vaccine doses came 4-6 weeks after radiotherapy alone, or with temozolomide cycles. Previous care, which was radiotherapy, temozolomide, or both, most often involved both. Males made up about 62% and females about 40% of treated patients, whose mean age was approximately 43 years.

Using immunoSEQ multiplex PCR, the repertoire was profiled, and TCRdb retains in-frame clones only, with some absent. The data contain around 41,000 clones, about 78% of them singletons. This sample's time point: week 23, last vaccination. Each dose delivered 300 ug of mutant IDH1 20-mer peptide subcutaneously with imiquimod. This clone appeared once. The antigen remains unidentified. Regarding the study as a whole: There seemed to be no relation between pseudoprogression and changes in top peripheral T cell clonotypes.

CDR3 size: 14 residues. Looked up from germline, CDR1 is MNHNS and CDR2 is SASEGT. After removal of 3 bases from V and 4 bases from J, the junction contained 0 bases not matched to a gene. The V call is TRBV6-1, the J call TRBJ2-3, with 11 bases fitting TRBD2. The receptor comes from a middle-aged woman with glioma. Some clones in this sample may be carry-over from other donors' samples. This specimen was PBMCs, taken from a glioma patient whose treatment included an IDH1 peptide vaccine. The CDR3 DNA is TGTGCCAGCAGTGATAGCGGGGGGGCAGATACGCAGTATTTT. Translated, it gives CASSDSGGADTQYF.